This TCR beta chain was found in a study of cytomegalovirus exposure and HLA in healthy donors. Study-wide results and caveats: In an earlier analysis, in several hundred donors, most V segments appeared productive either ~87% or ~30% of the time. The authors excluded some V segments, including TRBV6-2 and TRBV6-3, as indistinguishable. Sequencing likely generated an artifact that appeared as a cluster of highly shared sequence variants.

The PCR used 60 Vbeta and 13 Jbeta primers. The protocol was immunoSEQ multiplex PCR, while the TCRdb copy is restricted to in-frame clones and leaves out a portion. The sample includes some 160,000 clones, almost 80% of them seen just once. Concerning this clone itself: The antigen is unknown.

Germline trimming cut 4 bases from V and 5 bases from J; bases unmatched to any gene: 6. Germline V gives CDR1 SGHTA, CDR2 FQGTGA. The CDR3 totals 14 residues. The sequence was collected from a male donor in good health and CMV-seronegative. The chain has TRBV7-3 and TRBJ1-1; the match to TRBD1 covers 8 bases. Source material: PBMCs. This chain's CDR3 is CASSSRDRLTEAFF. CDR3 sequence (DNA): TGTGCCAGCAGCTCCCGGGACAGGTTGACTGAAGCTTTCTTT.